This T cell receptor (beta chain) came from a study of blood T cell repertoires in COVID-19. Looking at the study overall: T cells, B-cell-depleted T cells, or PBMCs provided the cDNA or gDNA that served as material.

Authors' processing steps: Scientists estimated how many nucleated cells there were by amplifying reference gene primers. TCRdb's copy holds only in-frame clones and misses some; the assay was immunoSEQ multiplex PCR. That table supplies the V and J calls and clone size; D and trimming were determined from the DNA. The data show roughly 200,000 clones, around four fifths seen once. Germline values: CDR1 MNHEY, CDR2 SVGAGI. CDR3 length equals 15 residues. Germline trimming cut 2 bases from V and 3 bases from J; bases unmatched to any gene: 7. The sample comprised peripheral blood. The chain employs TRBV6-5 and TRBJ2-7; TRBD1 matches at 7 bases. The receptor's source is a man aged 35 to 55 with acute or convalescent COVID-19. This chain's CDR3 is CASSYMTGYHYEQYF. CDR3 sequence (DNA): TGTGCCAGCAGTTACATGACAGGGTACCACTACGAGCAGTACTTC.